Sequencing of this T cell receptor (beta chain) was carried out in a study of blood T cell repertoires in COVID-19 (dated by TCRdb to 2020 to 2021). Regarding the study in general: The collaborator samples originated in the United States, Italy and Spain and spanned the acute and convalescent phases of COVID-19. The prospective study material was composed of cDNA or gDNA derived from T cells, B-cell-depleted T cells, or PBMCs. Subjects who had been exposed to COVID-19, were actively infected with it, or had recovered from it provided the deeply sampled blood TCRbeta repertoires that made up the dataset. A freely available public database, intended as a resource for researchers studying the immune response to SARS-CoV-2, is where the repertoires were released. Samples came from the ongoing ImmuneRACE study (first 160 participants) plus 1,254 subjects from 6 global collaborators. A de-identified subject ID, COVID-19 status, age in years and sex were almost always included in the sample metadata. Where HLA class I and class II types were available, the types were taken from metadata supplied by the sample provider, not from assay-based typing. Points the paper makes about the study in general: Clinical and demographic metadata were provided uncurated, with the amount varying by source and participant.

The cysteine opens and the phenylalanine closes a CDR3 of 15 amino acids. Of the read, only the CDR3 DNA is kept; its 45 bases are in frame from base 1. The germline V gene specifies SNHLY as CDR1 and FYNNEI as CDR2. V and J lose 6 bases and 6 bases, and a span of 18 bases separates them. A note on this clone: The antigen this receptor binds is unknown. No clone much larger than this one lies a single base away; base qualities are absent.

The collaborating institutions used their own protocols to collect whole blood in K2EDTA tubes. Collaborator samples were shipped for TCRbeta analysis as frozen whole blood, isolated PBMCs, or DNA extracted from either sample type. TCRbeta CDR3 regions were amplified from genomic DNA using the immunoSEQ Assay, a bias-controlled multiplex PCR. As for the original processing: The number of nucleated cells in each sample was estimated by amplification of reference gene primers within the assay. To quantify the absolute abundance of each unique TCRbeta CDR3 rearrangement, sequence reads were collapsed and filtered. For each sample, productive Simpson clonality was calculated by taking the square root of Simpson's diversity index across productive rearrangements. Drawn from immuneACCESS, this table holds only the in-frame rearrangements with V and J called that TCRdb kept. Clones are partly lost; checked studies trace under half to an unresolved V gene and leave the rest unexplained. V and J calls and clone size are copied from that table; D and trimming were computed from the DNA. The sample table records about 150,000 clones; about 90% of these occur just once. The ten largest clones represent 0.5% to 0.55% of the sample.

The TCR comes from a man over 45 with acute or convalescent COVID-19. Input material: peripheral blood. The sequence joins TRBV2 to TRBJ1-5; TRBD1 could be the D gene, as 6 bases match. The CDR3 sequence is CASSVQGEAGQPQHF. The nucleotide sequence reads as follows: TGTGCCAGCAGCGTACAGGGAGAGGCGGGTCAGCCCCAGCATTTT.